The 7 T cell receptor beta chains in this list originate from one sample, sequenced in a study of shared clonotypes between healthy human individuals. TCRdb keeps only in-frame clones here, not all; method: immunoSEQ multiplex PCR. Counted here are some 2 million clones, approximately 94% occurring once; the ten biggest clones make up 1% to 1.5%. Only CD45RO-negative cells positively selected for CCR7 counted as naive CD8 cells, so terminally differentiated effector memory CD45RA+ cells were excluded. Sequencing used naive CD8+ T cells sorted from blood. The source of these receptors is a man younger than 35 in good health.

The sample holds one count of this clone. This sequence joins TRBV27 and TRBJ1-5, with 7 bases lining up with TRBD1. The trim removed 4 bases at V and 7 bases at J, leaving 10 bases unmatched. This CDR3 comprises 15 residues. Germline V gives CDR1 MNHEY, CDR2 SMNVEV (reference sequence). DNA of the CDR3: TGTGCCAGCAGTTCCCTGACAGGGATAACGCAGCCCCAGCATTTT. Its protein is CASSSLTGITQPQHF.

The gene calls are TRBV28 and TRBJ2-7, with a tentative D call TRBD1 (7 bases). The CDR3 runs 19 residues. V dropped 8 bases and J dropped 1 base, with 30 bases sitting between them. CDR1 and CDR2 from the germline V gene are MDHEN and SYDVKM. Written as DNA, the CDR3 is TGTGCCAGCTGGGGGGAGTCGGACAGGCCAAACACGGGGTCCTACGAGCAGTACTTC. Residues: CASWGESDRPNTGSYEQYF.

This chain links TRBV10-1 with TRBJ2-2; TRBD1 matches 9 bases. The V and J ends lost 7 bases and 3 bases, in that order; junction bases with no gene match: 9. Germline V gene lookup returns CDR1 WNHNN and CDR2 SYGVQD (reference sequence). The CDR3 is 16 amino acids. The CDR3 bases are TGCGCCAGCACCATACGACAGGGGGTCGACACCGGGGAGCTGTTTTTT. Translation: CASTIRQGVDTGELFF.

The V gene is TRBV9, the J gene TRBJ1-2; 8 bases are shared with TRBD1. Germline values: CDR1 SGDLS, CDR2 YYNGEE. V was clipped by 0 bases and J by 5 bases; unmatched bases: 9. CDR3 length equals 16 residues. CDR3 amino acids: CASSVEDRAVNYGYTF. CDR3 nucleotide sequence: TGTGCCAGCAGCGTAGAGGACAGGGCGGTTAATTATGGCTACACCTTC.

The CDR3 spells CASGQDRGGNNEQFF. The CDR3 region has the DNA TGTGCTAGTGGGCAAGACAGGGGAGGGAACAATGAGCAGTTCTTC. The V and J genes are TRBV12-5 and TRBJ2-1, with a possible D match to TRBD1 (8 bases). V was cut by 6 bases and J by 5 bases, with 17 bases left in between. The CDR3 runs 15 residues. Germline CDR1 and CDR2: LGHNT and FRNRAP.

The chain is built from TRBV9 and TRBJ2-7; tentatively, D is TRBD2 (6 bases). V lost 4 bases and J 1 base, leaving 12 bases between the germline ends. Germline CDR1 and CDR2: SGDLS and YYNGEE. The CDR3 runs 14 residues. The CDR3 bases are TGTGCCAGCAGCCCGGGAGCGAGATCCTACGAGCAGTACTTC. Its translation: CASSPGARSYEQYF.

The chain links TRBV6-5 to TRBJ2-3, with a possible D match to TRBD1 (7 bases). Per the germline V gene, CDR1 is MNHEY and CDR2 is SVGAGI. CDR3 length: 14 residues. Trimming stripped 5 bases from V and 5 bases from J, with 14 bases between. For the CDR3, the DNA is TGTGCCAGCAGTCCAAGACAGGGAGGAGATACGCAGTATTTT. Translated, it gives CASSPRQGGDTQYF.